A selection of T cell receptor beta chains follows, all from one sample in a study of blood T cell repertoires in COVID-19. Here immunoSEQ multiplex PCR was the method, and the copy in TCRdb shows in-frame clones only, minus some. The sample lists a few hundred thousand clones, approximately 83% occurring once. Sequencing input: peripheral blood. The receptors derive from a man older than 75 with acute or convalescent COVID-19. Each CDR3 is given with its conserved first and last residue.

v_call	j_call	cdr3_aa
TRBV11-2	TRBJ1-4	CASSPLGGTNEKLFF
TRBV5-1	TRBJ2-7	CASSSAPGQGARAHEQYF
TRBV7-3	TRBJ1-1	CASSLTGGNTEAFF
TRBV6-5	TRBJ2-1	CASSTGAERYNEQFF
TRBV28	TRBJ1-5	CASRNRGGNQPQHF
TRBV19	TRBJ2-7	CASSPRQGYYEQYF
TRBV27	TRBJ2-2	CASKKTGGAGELFF
TRBV11-3	TRBJ1-6	CASSLAQRGPYNSPLHF
TRBV5-1	TRBJ1-4	CASSLGLSAQNNEKLFF
TRBV5-8	TRBJ1-1	CASSLNIGRVDTEAFF
TRBV6-5	TRBJ1-2	CASRAGGDYGYTF
TRBV2	TRBJ1-2	CASSEAPGTGVYGYTF
TRBV3-1/TRBV3-2	TRBJ2-6	CASSQVGAGANVLTF
TRBV24-1	TRBJ1-2	CATSPNGGTGNYGYTF
TRBV5-1	TRBJ2-3	CASSLPGTGGATDTQYF
TRBV19	TRBJ2-2	CASSNFGTGNTGELFF
TRBV28	TRBJ2-3	CASNTGYTQYF
TRBV5-4	TRBJ2-7	CASSLDTGGTGAEQYF
TRBV6-5	TRBJ1-4	CASSPPGEEKLFF
TRBV24-1	TRBJ2-7	CATRSGEGPYEQYF
TRBV6-6	TRBJ1-1	CASSIRGGGITEAFF
TRBV5-4	TRBJ2-5	CATGQGPVRETQYF
TRBV18	TRBJ2-5	CASSSGLAGGIRETQYF
TRBV10-1	TRBJ2-1	CASSESGGGNNEQFF
TRBV24-1	TRBJ2-2	CATSDFTSGRELFF
TRBV30	TRBJ2-7	CAWSVNLPTYEQYF
TRBV6-5	TRBJ1-1	CASSSRDRGPTEAFF
TRBV19	TRBJ2-7	CASSGTVSYEQYF
TRBV6-5	TRBJ2-7	CASSIPTSGNYEQYF
TRBV19	TRBJ1-5	CASSIRTGSSNQPQHF
TRBV7-9	TRBJ1-6	CASSLDSLNSPLHF
TRBV5-5	TRBJ1-5	CASSLSGDSNQPQHF
TRBV11-2	TRBJ2-7	CASTPTRAGAYEQYF
TRBV7-8	TRBJ2-7	CASSLGETGVYEQYF
TRBV12-2	TRBJ1-2	CASRLIGGSGYTF
TRBV9	TRBJ2-1	CASSVGGIEQFF
TRBV3-1/TRBV3-2	TRBJ1-6	CASSRAAYNSPLHF
TRBV2	TRBJ1-2	CASSDLGGRYGYTF
TRBV30	TRBJ2-1	CAWKIAGGNNEQFF
TRBV6-6	TRBJ1-1	CASSYAEANTEAFF
TRBV5-6	TRBJ1-5	CASSWGTSLSDQPQHF